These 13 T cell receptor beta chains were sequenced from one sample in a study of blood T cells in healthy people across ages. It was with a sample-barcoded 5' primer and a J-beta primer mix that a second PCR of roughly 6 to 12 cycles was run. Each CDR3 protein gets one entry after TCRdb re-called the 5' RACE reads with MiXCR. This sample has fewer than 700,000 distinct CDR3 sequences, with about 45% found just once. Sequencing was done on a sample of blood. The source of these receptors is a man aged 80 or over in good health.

The CDR3 DNA is TGCGCCAGCAGCCAAGACAAGGGCCCTGGTGAGCAGTTCTTC. Translation: CASSQDKGPGEQFF. The chain carries TRBV4-1 and TRBJ2-1; D is unresolved. V lost 0 bases and J lost 9, with 12 bases in between. This CDR3 is built from 14 residues. Germline CDR1 reads MGHRA; CDR2 reads YSYEKL.

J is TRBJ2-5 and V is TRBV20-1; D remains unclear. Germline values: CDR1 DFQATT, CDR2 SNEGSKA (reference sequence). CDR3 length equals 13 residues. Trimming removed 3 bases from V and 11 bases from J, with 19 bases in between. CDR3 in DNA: TGCAGTGCTAGCGGCGGATGGGGTCGTGAGCAGTACTTC. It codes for CSASGGWGREQYF.

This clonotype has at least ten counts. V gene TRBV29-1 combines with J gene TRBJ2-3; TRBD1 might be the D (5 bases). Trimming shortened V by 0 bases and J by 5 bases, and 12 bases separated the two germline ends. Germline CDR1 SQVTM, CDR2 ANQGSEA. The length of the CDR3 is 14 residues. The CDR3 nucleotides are TGCAGCGTTGAAGATCCCCAGGGTGAAGATACGCAGTATTTT. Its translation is CSVEDPQGEDTQYF.

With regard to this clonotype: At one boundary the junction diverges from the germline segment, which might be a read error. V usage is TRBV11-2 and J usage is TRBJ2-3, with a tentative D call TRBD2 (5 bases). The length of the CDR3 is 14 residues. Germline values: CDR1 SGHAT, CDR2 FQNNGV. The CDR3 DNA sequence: TGTACCAGCAGTTTCGCGGGCGGCACAGATACACAGTATTTT. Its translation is CTSSFAGGTDTQYF.

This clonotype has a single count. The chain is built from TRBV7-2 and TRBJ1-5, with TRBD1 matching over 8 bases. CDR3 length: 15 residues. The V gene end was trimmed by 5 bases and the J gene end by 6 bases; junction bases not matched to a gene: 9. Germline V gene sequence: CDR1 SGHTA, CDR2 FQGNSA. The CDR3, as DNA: TGTGCCAGCAGCCAAGGAACAGGGGGGGGTCAGCCCCAGCATTTT. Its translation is CASSQGTGGGQPQHF.

CDR3 bases: TGCAGCGGATACAGGGAATCTACCTACGAGCAGTACTTC. This encodes CSGYRESTYEQYF. J is TRBJ2-7 and V is TRBV29-1, with D perhaps TRBD1 (6 bases). This CDR3 has 13 residues. V lost 7 bases to trimming and J lost 2 bases, with 15 bases between them. The germline V gene encodes CDR1 SQVTM and CDR2 ANQGSEA.

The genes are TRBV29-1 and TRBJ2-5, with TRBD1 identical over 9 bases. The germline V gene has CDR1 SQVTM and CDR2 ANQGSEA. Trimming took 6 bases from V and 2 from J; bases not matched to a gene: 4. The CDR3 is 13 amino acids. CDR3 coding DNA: TGCAGCGTGGAGACAGGGGGACAAGAGACCCAGTACTTC. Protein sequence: CSVETGGQETQYF.

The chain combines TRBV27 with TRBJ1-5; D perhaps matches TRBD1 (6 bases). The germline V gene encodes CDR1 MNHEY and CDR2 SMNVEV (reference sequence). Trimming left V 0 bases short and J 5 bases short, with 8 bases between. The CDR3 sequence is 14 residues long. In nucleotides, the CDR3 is TGTGCCAGCAGTTTATCAGGGGGGCATCAGCCCCAGCATTTT. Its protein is CASSLSGGHQPQHF.

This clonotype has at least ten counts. CDR3 amino acids: CASSPGVGSRRGTQYF. DNA for the CDR3: TGTGCCAGCAGTCCAGGGGTTGGCTCGAGGAGGGGGACCCAGTACTTC. The chain has TRBV6-6 and TRBJ2-5; D is possibly TRBD1 or TRBD2 (6 bases each). V gave up 5 bases and J gave up 7 bases, with 23 bases separating them. Germline assignment: CDR1 MNHNY and CDR2 SVGAGI (reference sequence). The CDR3 contains 16 residues.

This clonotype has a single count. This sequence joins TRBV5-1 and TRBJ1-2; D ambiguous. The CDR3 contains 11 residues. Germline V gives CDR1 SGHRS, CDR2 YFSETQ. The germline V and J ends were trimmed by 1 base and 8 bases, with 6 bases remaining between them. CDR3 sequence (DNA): TGCGCCAGCAGCTTGAAAAGGGGCTACACCTTC. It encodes CASSLKRGYTF.

In nucleotides, the CDR3 is TGTGCCAGCAGTTCCGCAGGGTTAAGGTACAATGAGCAGTTCTTC. Its protein is CASSSAGLRYNEQFF. V is TRBV6-5 and J is TRBJ2-1; D is possibly TRBD1 (5 bases). There are 15 residues in the CDR3. CDR1 is MNHEY, CDR2 SVGAGI, per germline. Trimming pared 4 bases from V and 4 bases from J, leaving 14 bases between.

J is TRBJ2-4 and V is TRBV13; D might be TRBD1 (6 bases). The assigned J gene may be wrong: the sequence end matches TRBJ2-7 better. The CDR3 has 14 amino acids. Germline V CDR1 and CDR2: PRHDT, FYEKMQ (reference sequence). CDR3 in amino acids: CASSYRALGYEQYF. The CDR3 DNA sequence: TGTGCCAGCAGCTACAGGGCCCTGGGCTACGAGCAGTACTTC.

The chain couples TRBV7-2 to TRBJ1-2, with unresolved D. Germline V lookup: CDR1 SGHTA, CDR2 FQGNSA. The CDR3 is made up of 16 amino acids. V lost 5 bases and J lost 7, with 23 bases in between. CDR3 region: CASSTYRTERVRGYTF. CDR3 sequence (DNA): TGTGCCAGCAGCACCTATCGGACGGAGAGAGTCCGTGGCTACACCTTC.